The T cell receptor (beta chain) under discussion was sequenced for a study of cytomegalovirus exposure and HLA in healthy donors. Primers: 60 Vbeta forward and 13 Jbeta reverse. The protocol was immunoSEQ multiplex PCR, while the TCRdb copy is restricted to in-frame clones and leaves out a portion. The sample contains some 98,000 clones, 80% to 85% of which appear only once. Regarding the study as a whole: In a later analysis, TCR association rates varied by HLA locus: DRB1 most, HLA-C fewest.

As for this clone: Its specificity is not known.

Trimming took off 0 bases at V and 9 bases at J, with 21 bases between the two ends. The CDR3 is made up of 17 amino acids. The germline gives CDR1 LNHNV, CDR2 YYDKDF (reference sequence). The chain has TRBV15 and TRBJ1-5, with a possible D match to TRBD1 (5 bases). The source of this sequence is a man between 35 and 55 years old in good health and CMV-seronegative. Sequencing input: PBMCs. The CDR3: CATSRDPGGSLMGPQHF. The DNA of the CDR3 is TGTGCCACCAGCAGAGATCCCGGGGGAAGCCTTATGGGGCCCCAGCATTTT.